This T cell receptor (beta chain) was profiled in a study of blood T cells in healthy people across ages. The CDR3 consists of 16 residues. Germline V CDR1 and CDR2: LGHDT, YNNKEL (reference sequence). The use of a sample-barcoded 5' primer and a J-beta primer mix characterized a second PCR of roughly 7 to 12 cycles. TCRdb recomputed calls from the 5' RACE reads with MiXCR, one row per CDR3 protein. In the table there are 750,000 to 850,000 distinct CDR3 sequences, about 25% of which are singletons. The data were also submitted as part of a second study, on T cells of mothers and their children.

The sequence was obtained from a boy between 10 and 17 years old in good health. The sequencing input was blood. The rearrangement links TRBV3-1 to TRBJ2-5; D not certain. With the DNA end fitting TRBJ2-1 better, the J assignment may be wrong. In nucleotides, the CDR3 is TGTGCCAGCAGCCAAGGAGTCGGTGGGTACTACAATGAGCAGTTCTTC. Translating it yields CASSQGVGGYYNEQFF.